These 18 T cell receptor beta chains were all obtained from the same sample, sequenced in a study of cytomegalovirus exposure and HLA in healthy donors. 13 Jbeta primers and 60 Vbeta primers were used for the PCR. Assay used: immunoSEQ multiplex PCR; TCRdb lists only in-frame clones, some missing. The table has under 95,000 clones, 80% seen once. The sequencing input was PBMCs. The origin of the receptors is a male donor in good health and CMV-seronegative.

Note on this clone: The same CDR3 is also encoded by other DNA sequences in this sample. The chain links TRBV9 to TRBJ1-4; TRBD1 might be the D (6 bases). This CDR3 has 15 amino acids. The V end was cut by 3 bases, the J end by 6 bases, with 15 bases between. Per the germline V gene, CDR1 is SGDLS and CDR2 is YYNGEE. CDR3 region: CASSGGTGFDEKLFF. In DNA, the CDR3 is TGTGCCAGCAGCGGGGGAACAGGGTTTGATGAAAAACTGTTTTTT.

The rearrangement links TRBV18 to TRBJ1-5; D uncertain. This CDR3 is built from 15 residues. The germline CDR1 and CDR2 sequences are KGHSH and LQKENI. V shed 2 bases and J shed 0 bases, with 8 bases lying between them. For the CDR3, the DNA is TGTGCCAGCTCACCAGAGTCTTATAGCAATCAGCCCCAGCATTTT. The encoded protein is CASSPESYSNQPQHF.

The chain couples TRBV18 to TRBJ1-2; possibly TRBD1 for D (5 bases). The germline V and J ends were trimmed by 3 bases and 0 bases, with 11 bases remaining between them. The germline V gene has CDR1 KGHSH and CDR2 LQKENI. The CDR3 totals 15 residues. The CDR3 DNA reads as TGTGCCAGCTCACCGGAGGGGATATCTAACTATGGCTACACCTTC. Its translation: CASSPEGISNYGYTF.

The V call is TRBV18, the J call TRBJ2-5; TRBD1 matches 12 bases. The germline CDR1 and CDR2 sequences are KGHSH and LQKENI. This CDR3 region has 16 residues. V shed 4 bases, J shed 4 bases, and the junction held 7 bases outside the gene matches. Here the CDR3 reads CASSQGTGGAGETQYF. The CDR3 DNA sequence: TGTGCCAGCTCACAAGGGACAGGGGGCGCGGGAGAGACCCAGTACTTC.

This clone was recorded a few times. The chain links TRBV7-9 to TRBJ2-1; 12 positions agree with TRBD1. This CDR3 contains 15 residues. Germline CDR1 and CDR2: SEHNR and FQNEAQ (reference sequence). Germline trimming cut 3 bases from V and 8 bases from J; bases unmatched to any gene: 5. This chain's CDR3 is CASSFGTGGTDEQFF. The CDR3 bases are TGTGCCAGCAGCTTCGGGACAGGGGGCACGGATGAGCAGTTCTTC. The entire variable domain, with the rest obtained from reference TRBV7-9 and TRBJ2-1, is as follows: DTGVSQNPRHKITKRGQNVTFRCDPISEHNRLYWYRQTLGQGPEFLTYFQNEAQLEKSRLLSDRFSAERPKGSFSTLEIQRTEQGDSAMYLCASSFGTGGTDEQFFGPGTRLTVL.

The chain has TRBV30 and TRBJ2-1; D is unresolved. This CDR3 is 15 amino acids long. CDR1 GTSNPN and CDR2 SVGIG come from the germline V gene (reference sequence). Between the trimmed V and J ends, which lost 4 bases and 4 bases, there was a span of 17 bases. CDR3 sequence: CAWKAVLTIYNEQFF. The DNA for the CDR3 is TGTGCCTGGAAGGCTGTATTGACAATTTACAATGAGCAGTTCTTC.

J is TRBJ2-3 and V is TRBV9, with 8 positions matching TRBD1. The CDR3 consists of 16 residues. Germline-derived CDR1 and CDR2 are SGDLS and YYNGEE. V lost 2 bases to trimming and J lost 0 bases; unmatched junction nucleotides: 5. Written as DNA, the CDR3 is TGTGCCAGCAGCGTTTACGGGACAGGAAGCACAGATACGCAGTATTTT. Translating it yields CASSVYGTGSTDTQYF.

CDR3 sequence: CASSPLAATYEQYF. DNA of the CDR3: TGTGCCAGCAGCCCCCTAGCGGCCACCTACGAGCAGTACTTC. The chain recombines TRBV7-8 with TRBJ2-7, with 7 nucleotides matching TRBD2. Trimming removed 5 bases from V and 2 bases from J; junction bases left unmatched: 6. This CDR3 comprises 14 residues. CDR1 and CDR2 (germline): SGHVS, FQNEAQ.

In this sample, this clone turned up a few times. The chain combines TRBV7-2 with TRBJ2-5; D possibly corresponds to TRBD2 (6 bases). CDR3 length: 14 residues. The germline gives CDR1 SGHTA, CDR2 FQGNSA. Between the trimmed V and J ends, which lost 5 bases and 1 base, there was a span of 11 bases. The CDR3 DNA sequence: TGTGCCAGCAGCCCAATGGGGGGCCAAGAGACCCAGTACTTC. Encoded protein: CASSPMGGQETQYF.

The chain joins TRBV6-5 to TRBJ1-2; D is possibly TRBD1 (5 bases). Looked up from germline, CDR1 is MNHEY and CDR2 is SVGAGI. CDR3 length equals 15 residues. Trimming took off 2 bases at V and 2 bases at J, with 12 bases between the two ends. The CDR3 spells CASSYLSDSNYGYTF. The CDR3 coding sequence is TGTGCCAGCAGTTACCTATCCGACAGCAACTATGGCTACACCTTC.

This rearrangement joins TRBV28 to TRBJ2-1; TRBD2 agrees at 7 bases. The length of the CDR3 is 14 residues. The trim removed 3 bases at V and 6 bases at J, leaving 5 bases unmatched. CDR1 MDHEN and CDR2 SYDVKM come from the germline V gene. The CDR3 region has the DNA TGTGCCAGCAGTTTTGCGGGAGATGTCAATGAGCAGTTCTTC. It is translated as CASSFAGDVNEQFF.

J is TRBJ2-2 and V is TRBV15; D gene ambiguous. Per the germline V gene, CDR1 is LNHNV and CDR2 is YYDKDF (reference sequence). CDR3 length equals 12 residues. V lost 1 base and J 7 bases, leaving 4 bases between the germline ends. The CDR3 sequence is CATSRAYGELFF. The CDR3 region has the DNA TGTGCCACCAGCAGAGCTTACGGGGAGCTGTTTTTT.

The CDR3 bases are TGTGCCAGCAGCTTGGACAGGGTTGAGACCCAGTACTTC. Its translation: CASSLDRVETQYF. This chain uses TRBV5-4 with TRBJ2-5; possibly TRBD1 for D (6 bases). The CDR3 has 13 residues. Between the trimmed V and J ends, which lost 0 bases and 5 bases, there was a span of 8 bases. CDR1 is SGHNT and CDR2 is YYREEE in the germline V gene (reference sequence).

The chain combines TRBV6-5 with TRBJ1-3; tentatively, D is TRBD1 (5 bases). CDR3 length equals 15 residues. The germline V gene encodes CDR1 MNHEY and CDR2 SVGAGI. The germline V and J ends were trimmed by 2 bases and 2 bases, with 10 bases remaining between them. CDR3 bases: TGTGCCAGCAGTTACGACCAGGGTACTGGAAACACCATATATTTT. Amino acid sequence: CASSYDQGTGNTIYF.

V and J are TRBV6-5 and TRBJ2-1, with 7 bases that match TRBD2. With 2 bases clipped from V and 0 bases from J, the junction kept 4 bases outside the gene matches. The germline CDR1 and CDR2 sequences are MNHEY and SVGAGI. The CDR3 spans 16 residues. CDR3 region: CASSYAAGSSYNEQFF. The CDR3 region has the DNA TGTGCCAGCAGTTACGCAGCGGGGAGCTCCTACAATGAGCAGTTCTTC.

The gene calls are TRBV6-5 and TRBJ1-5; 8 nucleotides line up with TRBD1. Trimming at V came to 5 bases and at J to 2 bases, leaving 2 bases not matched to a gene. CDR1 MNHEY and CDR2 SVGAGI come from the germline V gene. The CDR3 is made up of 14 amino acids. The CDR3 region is CASSTQGGNQPQHF. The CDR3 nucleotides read TGTGCCAGCAGTACACAGGGGGGCAATCAGCCCCAGCATTTT.

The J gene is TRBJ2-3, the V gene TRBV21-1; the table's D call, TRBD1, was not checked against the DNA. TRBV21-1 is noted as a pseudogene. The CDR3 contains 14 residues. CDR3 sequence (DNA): TGTGCCAGCCGCCCGGGACAGGGTCCAGATACGCAGTATTTT. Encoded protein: CASRPGQGPDTQYF.

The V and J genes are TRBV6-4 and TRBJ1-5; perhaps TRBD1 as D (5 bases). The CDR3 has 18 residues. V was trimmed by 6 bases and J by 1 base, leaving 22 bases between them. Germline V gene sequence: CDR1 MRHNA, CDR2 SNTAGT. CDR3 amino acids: CASRPSAAEGPSNQPQHF. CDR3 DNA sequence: TGTGCCAGCAGACCCTCCGCGGCGGAGGGACCGAGCAATCAGCCCCAGCATTTT.